Following are 15 T cell receptor beta chains from one sample sequenced in a study of T-cell reconstitution after alpha-beta-depleted transplantation in children. Unique molecular identifiers featured in how the TCRbeta library was prepared. TCRdb re-called the PCR reads with MiXCR, one entry per CDR3 protein. The sample has approximately 400,000 distinct CDR3 sequences; 9.5% to 13% are singletons. The sequencing used PBMCs from the stem cell graft donor, collected from the stem cell graft. These receptors were taken from a human donor who donated a stem cell graft to a child with acute myeloid leukemia.

This clonotype was detected a few times. V gene TRBV19 combines with J gene TRBJ1-5; TRBD1 is a possible D gene (5 bases). With 4 bases removed from V and 6 bases from J, the gap between germline ends came to 13 bases. The CDR3 has 14 residues. CDR1 is LNHDA and CDR2 is SQIVND in the germline V gene (reference sequence). The CDR3: CASSTSQGRQPQHF. DNA of the CDR3: TGTGCCAGTAGTACCTCCCAGGGACGTCAGCCCCAGCATTTT.

This clonotype was found a few times. The chain carries TRBV20-1 and TRBJ2-7; D perhaps matches TRBD1 (6 bases). Germline CDR1 and CDR2: DFQATT and SNEGSKA (reference sequence). Trimming left V 3 bases short and J 2 bases short, with 11 bases between. The CDR3 is 13 residues long. The CDR3 bases are TGCAGTGCTAGTACAGGGACCCCCTACGAGCAGTACGTC. This codes for CSASTGTPYEQYV.

This clonotype showed up just a few times. V usage is TRBV15 and J usage is TRBJ2-1; D gene ambiguous. The V end lost 5 bases, the J end lost 1 base, and 12 bases lay between the germline ends. This CDR3 comprises 15 residues. Per the germline V gene, CDR1 is LNHNV and CDR2 is YYDKDF (reference sequence). CDR3 sequence reads: CATSESQASYNEQFF. The CDR3 DNA sequence: TGTGCCACCAGCGAGTCCCAGGCTTCCTACAATGAGCAGTTCTTC. The variable domain in full, with the rest retrieved from reference TRBV15 and TRBJ2-1, is DAMVIQNPRYQVTQFGKPVTLSCSQTLNHNVMYWYQQKSSQAPKLLFHYYDKDFNNEADTPDNFQSRRPNTSFCFLDIRSPGLGDTAMYLCATSESQASYNEQFFGPGTRLTVL.

CDR3 in amino acids: CASSPIAGVSNEQFF. In DNA, the CDR3 is TGTGCCAGCAGTCCAATAGCGGGAGTCTCCAATGAGCAGTTCTTC. V and J are TRBV12-3 or TRBV12-4 and TRBJ2-1; 9 bases are a match to TRBD2. This CDR3 is built from 15 residues. J gave up 6 bases and V 5 bases, and 8 bases lay outside the gene matches.

This clonotype was detected only a few times. This sequence may be a read error, since a much larger clone differs from it by one base. The CDR3 reads CASRRTGGNQPQHF. In DNA, the CDR3 is TGTGCCAGCAGACGGACAGGGGGCAATCAGCCCCAGCATTTT. The chain links TRBV27 to TRBJ1-5; the match to TRBD1 covers 9 bases. The CDR3 is made up of 14 amino acids. The ends lost 6 bases at V and 2 bases at J; junction bases unmatched: 2. The germline gives CDR1 MNHEY, CDR2 SMNVEV (reference sequence).

The chain couples TRBV12-3 or TRBV12-4 to TRBJ2-3; possibly TRBD1 or TRBD2 for D (5 bases each). V shed 2 bases and J shed 3 bases, with 12 bases lying between them. The CDR3 loop spans 15 amino acids. CDR3: CASSLTGTQTDTQYF. DNA of the CDR3: TGTGCCAGCAGTTTAACCGGGACCCAAACAGATACGCAGTATTTT.

The chain recombines TRBV20-1 with TRBJ1-2; D gene unclear. From germline, CDR1 is DFQATT and CDR2 SNEGSKA (reference sequence). V lost 1 base to trimming and J lost 0 bases, with 9 bases between them. This CDR3 is 14 amino acids long. CDR3 loop: CSARVAGANYGYTF. DNA for the CDR3: TGCAGTGCTAGAGTGGCGGGAGCTAACTATGGCTACACCTTC.

This clonotype showed up many times. J is TRBJ2-3 and V is TRBV27; no firm D call. The ends were cut back, 6 bases at V and 2 bases at J, with 9 bases in the middle. CDR3 size: 13 residues. Germline loops: CDR1 MNHEY, CDR2 SMNVEV (reference sequence). CDR3 sequence (DNA): TGTGCCAGCAGCGGGCAGAACACAGATACGCAGTATTTT. Residues: CASSGQNTDTQYF.

The rearrangement joins TRBV30 to TRBJ2-1, with TRBD2 matching 8 bases. CDR3 length: 14 residues. Germline V lookup: CDR1 GTSNPN, CDR2 SVGIG (reference sequence). Germline trimming cut 1 base from V and 3 bases from J; bases unmatched to any gene: 2. CDR3 sequence: CAWSGTSFYNEQFF. As DNA, the CDR3 is TGTGCCTGGAGTGGGACTAGCTTCTACAATGAGCAGTTCTTC.

This chain connects TRBV5-4 to TRBJ2-4; the D call may be TRBD1 or TRBD2 (7 bases each). CDR1 is SGHNT, CDR2 YYREEE, per germline (reference sequence). This CDR3 comprises 16 residues. V lost 4 bases and J 3 bases, leaving 17 bases between the germline ends. Here the CDR3 DNA reads TGTGCCAGCAGCGGGGGGGGGCAGGGGGACAAAAACATTCAGTACTTC. Its translation: CASSGGGQGDKNIQYF.

The chain is built from TRBV10-3 and TRBJ2-1; 11 bases line up with TRBD2. The CDR3 has 14 amino acids. Germline trimming cut 9 bases from V and 3 bases from J; bases unmatched to any gene: 4. CDR1 and CDR2 (germline): ENHRY, SYGVKD. Here the CDR3 reads CAIMGTSGYNEQFF. CDR3 sequence (DNA): TGTGCCATAATGGGGACTAGCGGCTACAATGAGCAGTTCTTC.

This clonotype was recorded many times. The rearrangement links TRBV5-5 to TRBJ2-1; 10 bases are shared with TRBD2. This CDR3 spans 15 amino acids. CDR1 SGHKS and CDR2 YYEKEE come from the germline V gene (reference sequence). The V gene end was trimmed by 4 bases and the J gene end by 1 base; junction bases not matched to a gene: 2. CDR3 DNA sequence: TGTGCCAGCAGCATAGCGGGAGGATCCTACAATGAGCAGTTCTTC. Residues: CASSIAGGSYNEQFF.

CDR3 nucleotides: TGTGCCAGCAGTCCCGCTGTGGAACGCGAGACCCAGTACTTC. It translates to CASSPAVERETQYF. This chain links TRBV12-3 or TRBV12-4 with TRBJ2-5; no clear D. This CDR3 is 14 amino acids long. The ends were cut back, 5 bases at V and 5 bases at J, with 15 bases in the middle.

As concerns this clonotype: Germline and junction disagree at one end, which may indicate a read error. This sequence joins TRBV20-1 and TRBJ2-7; D ambiguous. The CDR3 covers 13 residues. Looked up from germline, CDR1 is DFQATT and CDR2 is SNEGSKA (reference sequence). Here the CDR3 reads CSARKYDSHEQYF. CDR3 nucleotides: TGCAGTGCTAGGAAATACGACTCCCACGAGCAGTACTTC.

This clonotype occurred a few times. The chain employs TRBV4-2 and TRBJ2-1; 7 bases are shared with TRBD2. Trimming removed 2 bases from V and 0 bases from J; junction bases left unmatched: 4. Germline-derived CDR1 and CDR2 are LGHNA and YNFKEQ. This CDR3 is built from 16 residues. CDR3 in DNA: TGTGCCAGCAGCCAATCTAGCGGCCCCTCCTACAATGAGCAGTTCTTC. Encoded protein: CASSQSSGPSYNEQFF.